This is a list of T cell receptor beta chains from one sample in a study of shared clonotypes between healthy human individuals. Assay used: immunoSEQ multiplex PCR; TCRdb lists only in-frame clones, some missing. The data contain 2 million to 2.5 million clones, less than 95% of them singletons. Sequencing used naive CD4+ T cells from PBMCs. The receptor source for this set is a man between 18 and 35 years old in good health. Some clones in this sample may be carry-over from other donors' samples. Each CDR3 is given with its conserved first and last residue. Fields, in order: J gene, V gene, CDR3 protein.

>TRBJ1-5|TRBV28
CASSLSQSPQHF
>TRBJ2-2|TRBV18
CASSLGQPASTGELFF
>TRBJ2-7|TRBV7-9
CASSLDLYEQYF
>TRBJ2-5|TRBV4-1
CASSQGDTQETQYF
>TRBJ2-1|TRBV11-3
CASSLDGRLYNEQFF
>TRBJ2-7|TRBV2
CASGDEQYF
>TRBJ2-2|TRBV19
CASSRSSDRGELFF
>TRBJ2-3|TRBV4-3
CASSPGTGALTDTQYF
>TRBJ2-1|TRBV5-3
CARDWDTRFSYNEQFF
>TRBJ2-1|TRBV9
CASSDGAGTYNEQFF
>TRBJ2-7|TRBV28
CASSLRLALADSSYEQYF
>TRBJ2-1|TRBV7-9
CASSLFPYNEQFF
>TRBJ1-1|TRBV5-1
CASSLHDPGTEAFF
>TRBJ1-5|TRBV6-6
CASSPGRGISNQPQHF
>TRBJ2-7|TRBV19
CASSTLKGQGYEQYF
>TRBJ2-5|TRBV11-2
CASSPSRVGTQYF
>TRBJ1-4|TRBV5-4
CASSPGGLGEKLFF
>TRBJ2-5|TRBV7-2
CASSPWTGQETQYF
>TRBJ2-7|TRBV27
CASSLLTYGDEQYF
>TRBJ2-2|TRBV7-6
CASSAQGSTGELFF
>TRBJ2-2|TRBV28
CASSRTATGELFF
>TRBJ1-1|TRBV7-2
CASSPRGTGVTEAFF
>TRBJ2-2|TRBV7-9
CASSPLRGPTGELFF
>TRBJ1-6|TRBV6-5
CASSKGLSPLHF
>TRBJ2-7|TRBV27
CASSLGLAGVYEQYF
>TRBJ1-1|TRBV19
CASSINDSGDTEAFF
>TRBJ2-5|TRBV6-5
CASSYRAYQETQYF